One and the same sample provided the 13 T cell receptor beta chains below, sequenced in a study of CD8+ T cells in alopecia areata. After isolation, RNA underwent reverse transcription to generate cDNA as the sequencing template. The assay was immunoSEQ multiplex PCR, and TCRdb's table has in-frame clones only and misses some. The top ten clones hold over 10% of a sample with some 150,000 clones, around 64% of them seen once. Sequenced material: CD8+ T cells sorted from blood, taken at week 0. The source is a human donor with alopecia areata.

This clone was picked up a small number of times. The V gene is TRBV25-1, the J gene TRBJ2-1; TRBD2 might be the D (5 bases). Trimming left V 4 bases short and J 3 bases short, with 13 bases between. The germline V gene encodes CDR1 MGHDK and CDR2 SYGVNS. CDR3 length: 15 amino acids. Here the CDR3 reads CASSGRNSDYNEQFF. CDR3 bases: TGTGCCAGCAGTGGGCGGAATAGCGACTACAATGAGCAGTTCTTC.

The CDR3: CASSQVLAGGEDTQYF. CDR3 nucleotides: TGTGCCAGCAGCCAAGTTCTAGCGGGGGGGGAAGATACGCAGTATTTT. This chain joins TRBV4-2 and TRBJ2-3; 12 bases fit TRBD2. The CDR3 consists of 16 residues. CDR1 and CDR2 from the germline V gene are LGHNA and YNFKEQ. Trimming removed 1 base from V and 5 bases from J; junction bases left unmatched: 4.

The chain combines TRBV30 with TRBJ2-6; 11 bases align to TRBD2. There are 17 residues in the CDR3. Trimming removed 2 bases from V and 0 bases from J; junction bases left unmatched: 3. The germline V gene encodes CDR1 GTSNPN and CDR2 SVGIG (reference sequence). CDR3 sequence (DNA): TGTGCCTGGAGTACACTAGCGGGGGTCTCTGGGGCCAACGTCCTGACTTTC. This sequence encodes CAWSTLAGVSGANVLTF.

This clone appeared a few times. The chain carries TRBV25-1 and TRBJ1-1, with D perhaps TRBD1 (5 bases). From germline, CDR1 is MGHDK and CDR2 SYGVNS. V lost 8 bases, J lost 8 bases, and 18 bases lay in between. The CDR3 runs to 13 residues. The CDR3 DNA reads TGTGCCAGCTCCAGTGGGGGAGGCCCAGAAGCTTTCTTT. Translating gives CASSSGGGPEAFF. The complete variable domain, with remaining parts taken from reference TRBV25-1 and TRBJ1-1, reads EADIYQTPRYLVIGTGKKITLECSQTMGHDKMYWYQQDPGMELHLIHYSYGVNSTEKGDLSSESTVSRIRTEHFPLTLESARPSHTSQYLCASSSGGGPEAFFGQGTRLTVV.

V usage is TRBV9 and J usage is TRBJ1-2; D is unclear. The germline V and J ends were trimmed by 4 bases and 11 bases, with 15 bases remaining between them. Germline values: CDR1 SGDLS, CDR2 YYNGEE. The CDR3 spans 12 residues. The CDR3: CASSLGTVRYTF. The DNA of the CDR3 is TGTGCCAGCAGCTTGGGAACCGTAAGGTACACCTTC.

The chain recombines TRBV9 with TRBJ2-1; maybe TRBD1 (6 bases). The V gene lost 7 bases and the J gene lost 8 bases, with 10 bases spanning the gap. This CDR3 comprises 11 residues. CDR1 SGDLS and CDR2 YYNGEE come from the germline V gene. CDR3 in DNA: TGTGCCAGCGGGGGCTCTCATGAGCAGTTCTTC. This sequence encodes CASGGSHEQFF.

This chain's CDR3 is CASKGTANSPLHF. The CDR3 DNA follows: TGTGCCAGCAAAGGGACAGCTAATTCACCCCTCCACTTT. The chain employs TRBV2 and TRBJ1-6, with 7 nucleotides matching TRBD1. The germline CDR1 and CDR2 sequences are SNHLY and FYNNEI. There are 13 residues in the CDR3. V shed 7 bases, J shed 6 bases, and the junction held 3 bases outside the gene matches. Drawing the rest from reference TRBV2 and TRBJ1-6, the complete variable domain is EPEVTQTPSHQVTQMGQEVILRCVPISNHLYFYWYRQILGQKVEFLVSFYNNEISEKSEIFDDQFSVERPDGSNFTLKIRSTKLEDSAMYFCASKGTANSPLHFGNGTRLTVT.

J is TRBJ1-5 and V is TRBV6-6, with 7 positions matching TRBD1. Germline V gives CDR1 MNHNY, CDR2 SVGAGI (reference sequence). This CDR3 region has 15 residues. J was trimmed by 1 base and V by 2 bases; bases with no gene match: 2. The CDR3 protein is CASSYRQGSNQPQHF. CDR3 nucleotides: TGTGCCAGCAGTTACCGACAGGGAAGCAATCAGCCCCAGCATTTT.

This clone has just one count. The J gene is TRBJ2-7, the V gene TRBV6-1; 9 nucleotides match TRBD1. After removal of 6 bases from V and 8 bases from J, the junction contained 11 bases not matched to a gene. There are 14 residues in the CDR3. CDR1 is MNHNS, CDR2 SASEGT, per germline. The DNA for the CDR3 is TGTGCCAGCAGGGGGACAGGGCGGGAAAAGAAGCAGTACTTC. This encodes CASRGTGREKKQYF.

This chain links TRBV7-9 with TRBJ2-5, with 12 bases that match TRBD2. The CDR3 spans 19 residues. CDR1 and CDR2 from the germline V gene are SEHNR and FQNEAQ (reference sequence). V was clipped by 4 bases and J by 4 bases; unmatched bases: 16. The CDR3 protein is CASSSSHFRTSGARETQYF. The CDR3 DNA reads TGTGCCAGCAGCTCCTCTCATTTCCGGACTAGCGGGGCCAGAGAGACCCAGTACTTC.

A word on this clone: The junction differs from germline at one of its ends, possibly a read error. The rearrangement uses TRBV29-1 and TRBJ1-1, with 7 bases matching TRBD1. Looked up from germline, CDR1 is SQVTM and CDR2 is ANQGSEA. The CDR3 covers 11 residues. This CDR3 is CSVRTGVVASF. In DNA, the CDR3 is TGCAGCGTACGAACAGGGGTAGTGGCTTCCTTT.

This clone showed up just once. The chain recombines TRBV2 with TRBJ2-2; D remains ambiguous. Germline CDR1 reads SNHLY; CDR2 reads FYNNEI. Deletions cut 3 bases from V and 2 bases from J, with 7 bases between. The CDR3 length is 14 residues. The CDR3, as DNA: TGTGCCAGCAGTGACTTAGACAACACCGGGGAGCTGTTTTTT. Protein: CASSDLDNTGELFF.

V and J are TRBV7-9 and TRBJ1-2; D is unresolved. CDR1 is SEHNR and CDR2 is FQNEAQ in the germline V gene (reference sequence). V was cut by 5 bases and J by 3 bases, with 16 bases left in between. The CDR3 covers 15 residues. The CDR3 reads CASSPQSGVDYGYTF. CDR3 nucleotides: TGTGCCAGCAGCCCACAGTCCGGGGTAGACTATGGCTACACCTTC.